This TCR beta chain is drawn from a study of control samples from healthy donors and cancer patients. Sequencing was performed with immunoSEQ multiplex PCR; in TCRdb, only in-frame clones are kept and a portion is missing. In the table there are fewer than 300,000 clones, approximately 80% of which are singletons. Germline-derived CDR1 and CDR2 are SGHRS and YFSETQ. The CDR3 is 14 amino acids. The V end lost 4 bases, the J end lost 6 bases, and 13 bases lay between the germline ends. The rearrangement links TRBV5-1 to TRBJ2-2; a possible D gene is TRBD2 (5 bases). The sequencing input was PBMCs. The TCR was taken from a woman in her fifties or sixties with lung cancer. CDR3 loop: CASSRGGGAGELFF. CDR3 coding DNA: TGCGCCAGCAGCCGGGGTGGTGGAGCCGGGGAGCTGTTTTTT.